Listed here are 31 T cell receptor beta chains from one sample, sequenced in a study of T cell responses to AZD1222 COVID-19 vaccine. Profiled with immunoSEQ multiplex PCR; TCRdb holds only in-frame clones, not every one. The sample records fewer than 100,000 clones, roughly 84% being singletons. The source was peripheral blood, collected on day 0 of AZD1222 vaccination. The receptor set was obtained from an adult in good health.

The sample holds one count of this clone. The gene calls are TRBV6-1 and TRBJ1-4; tentatively, D is TRBD1 (6 bases). The CDR3 loop spans 14 amino acids. Germline V CDR1 and CDR2: MNHNS, SASEGT. Trimming shortened V by 3 bases and J by 7 bases, and 12 bases separated the two germline ends. CDR3 sequence reads: CASSDGGTGEKLFF. CDR3 bases: TGTGCCAGCAGTGATGGGGGCACTGGTGAAAAACTGTTTTTT.

The J gene is TRBJ2-7, the V gene TRBV18, with 8 bases identical to TRBD2. This CDR3 comprises 14 residues. The germline CDR1 and CDR2 sequences are KGHSH and LQKENI. J lost 6 bases, V lost 4 bases, and 8 bases had no gene match. CDR3 DNA: TGTGCCAGCTCACAGGTCCGCGGGGGGACCGAGCAGTACTTC. Translated: CASSQVRGGTEQYF.

The gene calls are TRBV5-4 and TRBJ1-3, with D unresolved. Germline assignment: CDR1 SGHNT and CDR2 YYREEE (reference sequence). The CDR3 sequence is 16 residues long. Trimming removed 4 bases at V and 0 bases at J, with 14 bases between. The CDR3 coding sequence is TGTGCCAGCAGCCCCGGCCTACAGAGCTCTGGAAACACCATATATTTT. Its protein is CASSPGLQSSGNTIYF.

The chain uses TRBV4-2 and TRBJ2-1; D unresolved. This CDR3 comprises 12 residues. V lost 4 bases to trimming and J lost 3 bases, with 4 bases between them. Germline CDR1 is LGHNA and CDR2 is YNFKEQ. The CDR3: CASSLLYNEQFF. For the CDR3, the DNA is TGTGCCAGCAGCCTCCTCTACAATGAGCAGTTCTTC.

This chain uses TRBV28 with TRBJ1-2; 9 bases line up with TRBD1. Germline trimming cut 6 bases from V and 4 bases from J; bases unmatched to any gene: 12. This CDR3 has 16 residues. The V gene's germline CDR1 is MDHEN and CDR2 SYDVKM. The CDR3 region has the DNA TGTGCCAGCAGAGACAATCCGGGACAGGGTGGCTATGGCTACACCTTC. Translating it yields CASRDNPGQGGYGYTF.

CDR3 in DNA: TGTGCCAGCTCGCGGAATGAGCAGTTCTTC. Protein sequence: CASSRNEQFF. The rearrangement uses TRBV7-2 and TRBJ2-1; unclear D gene. V was trimmed by 8 bases and J by 7 bases, leaving 6 bases between them. This CDR3 comprises 10 residues. Per the germline V gene, CDR1 is SGHTA and CDR2 is FQGNSA.

In its sample, this clone was seen once. This chain uses TRBV15 with TRBJ1-4; D remains unclear. The ends were cut back, 3 bases at V and 0 bases at J, with 8 bases in the middle. The CDR3 has 15 residues. The germline V gene has CDR1 LNHNV and CDR2 YYDKDF (reference sequence). Written as DNA, the CDR3 is TGTGCCACCAGCAGGCAACTTACAACTAATGAAAAACTGTTTTTT. Translation: CATSRQLTTNEKLFF.

This clone was counted a few times. V is TRBV7-2 and J is TRBJ2-7; 8 bases align to TRBD2. The CDR3 contains 16 residues. Trimming at V came to 3 bases and at J to 4 bases, leaving 11 bases not matched to a gene. Germline V CDR1 and CDR2: SGHTA, FQGNSA. Here the CDR3 DNA reads TGTGCCAGCAGCTTCTCCTTCGGACGGGGGGGATACGAGCAGTACTTC. It specifies CASSFSFGRGGYEQYF. The whole variable domain, filled in from reference TRBV7-2 and TRBJ2-7, reads GAGVSQSPSNKVTEKGKDVELRCDPISGHTALYWYRQSLGQGLEFLIYFQGNSAPDKSGLPSDRFSAERTGGSVSTLTIQRTQQEDSAVYLCASSFSFGRGGYEQYFGPGTRLTVT.

The V gene is TRBV18, the J gene TRBJ1-2; the D is unclear. The CDR3 is made up of 15 amino acids. V shed 3 bases and J shed 5 bases, with 16 bases lying between them. CDR1 and CDR2 (germline): KGHSH, LQKENI. Here the CDR3 reads CASSPTAQLTYGYTF. The DNA of the CDR3 is TGTGCCAGCTCACCTACGGCGCAGCTCACTTATGGCTACACCTTC.

The V gene is TRBV30, the J gene TRBJ1-6; D unresolved. Germline CDR1 is GTSNPN and CDR2 is SVGIG (reference sequence). The V gene lost 4 bases and the J gene lost 0 bases, with 10 bases spanning the gap. There are 15 residues in the CDR3. CDR3 nucleotides: TGTGCCTGGACCCATCGGAGCTCCTATAATTCACCCCTCCACTTT. Amino acid sequence: CAWTHRSSYNSPLHF.

This chain joins TRBV19 and TRBJ2-2; the match to TRBD1 covers 7 bases. This CDR3 contains 13 residues. With V trimmed by 5 bases and J by 7 bases, 4 bases remained unmatched. The V gene's germline CDR1 is LNHDA and CDR2 SQIVND (reference sequence). CDR3 sequence reads: CASSPQGDGELFF. The DNA for the CDR3 is TGTGCCAGTAGTCCTCAGGGGGACGGGGAGCTGTTTTTT.

The genes are TRBV28 and TRBJ1-5; 10 bases agree with TRBD1. The junction had 2 bases not matched to a gene; V was cut back by 4 bases and J by 2 bases. The CDR3 contains 15 residues. The germline gives CDR1 MDHEN, CDR2 SYDVKM. Here the CDR3 reads CASSSGTGGNQPQHF. In DNA form, the CDR3 reads TGTGCCAGCAGTTCCGGGACAGGGGGCAATCAGCCCCAGCATTTT. The full variable domain, in which reference TRBV28 and TRBJ1-5 provide the parts outside the CDR3, is DVKVTQSSRYLVKRTGEKVFLECVQDMDHENMFWYRQDPGLGLRLIYFSYDVKMKEKGDIPEGYSVSREKKERFSLILESASTNQTSMYLCASSSGTGGNQPQHFGDGTRLSIL.

The chain carries TRBV14 and TRBJ2-1; 9 nucleotides agree with TRBD2. V dropped 4 bases and J dropped 0; count of bases not matched to a gene: 10. Germline lookup yields CDR1 SGHDN and CDR2 FVKESK. The CDR3 extends over 18 amino acids. The CDR3 nucleotides are TGTGCCAGCAGCCCCAGGGGGGCGGGGGGGAACTCCTACAATGAGCAGTTCTTC. Protein product: CASSPRGAGGNSYNEQFF.

This clone has only a few counts. The chain uses TRBV27 and TRBJ1-1; 7 bases match TRBD1. This CDR3 spans 13 amino acids. Germline V CDR1 and CDR2: MNHEY, SMNVEV (reference sequence). V trimming: 5 bases; J trimming: 3 bases; junction bases outside the gene matches: 3. This chain's CDR3 is CASSRQGDTEAFF. The DNA of the CDR3 is TGTGCCAGCAGTCGACAGGGAGACACTGAAGCTTTCTTT.

This clone was seen a single time. The V call is TRBV7-9, the J call TRBJ2-3; D not resolved. V was clipped by 0 bases and J by 6 bases, with 4 bases between them. The CDR3 has 12 amino acids. Per the germline V gene, CDR1 is SEHNR and CDR2 is FQNEAQ (reference sequence). CDR3 in DNA: TGTGCCAGCAGCTTAGCGTTGGATACGCAGTATTTT. It yields the protein CASSLALDTQYF.

The chain recombines TRBV9 with TRBJ2-5; tentative D call: TRBD1 (5 bases). Germline V gives CDR1 SGDLS, CDR2 YYNGEE. Trimming removed 0 bases at V and 5 bases at J, with 14 bases between. This CDR3 comprises 15 residues. CDR3 in amino acids: CASSVGDRQRETQYF. CDR3 nucleotides: TGTGCCAGCAGCGTAGGAGACAGACAACGGGAGACCCAGTACTTC.

The chain recombines TRBV19 with TRBJ1-5; D remains unclear. The ends were cut back, 6 bases at V and 0 bases at J, with 3 bases in the middle. The CDR3 loop spans 12 amino acids. Germline V gene sequence: CDR1 LNHDA, CDR2 SQIVND (reference sequence). The CDR3 nucleotides read TGTGCCAGTAGGGATAGCAATCAGCCCCAGCATTTT. Translation gives CASRDSNQPQHF.

The chain carries TRBV30 and TRBJ2-1, with 7 bases lining up with TRBD1. The length of the CDR3 is 13 residues. Unmatched junction bases numbered 2, after V lost 0 bases and J lost 6 bases. Germline V gene sequence: CDR1 GTSNPN, CDR2 SVGIG (reference sequence). The CDR3 loop is CAWSVRTGNEQFF. CDR3 nucleotide sequence: TGTGCCTGGAGTGTGAGGACAGGCAATGAGCAGTTCTTC. The whole variable domain, remainder taken from reference TRBV30 and TRBJ2-1, is SQTIHQWPATLVQPVGSPLSLECTVEGTSNPNLYWYRQAAGRGLQLLFYSVGIGQISSEVPQNLSASRPQDRQFILSSKKLLLSDSGFYLCAWSVRTGNEQFFGPGTRLTVL.

The rearrangement joins TRBV4-3 to TRBJ1-2, with D hard to call. Trimming removed 3 bases from V and 8 bases from J, with 22 bases in between. The CDR3 has 16 amino acids. Per the germline V gene, CDR1 is LGHNA and CDR2 is YSLEER. In DNA, the CDR3 is TGCGCCAGCAGCCATGCTAGGCTGTCTGTTCGGGTAGGCTACACCTTC. Translation: CASSHARLSVRVGYTF.

The V gene is TRBV3-1 (or the pseudogene TRBV3-2), the J gene TRBJ1-4; D ambiguous. Germline V gene data show CDR1 as LGHDT and CDR2 as YNNKEL (reference sequence). The CDR3 length is 12 residues. Trimming stripped 1 base from V and 8 bases from J, with 5 bases between. CDR3 region: CASSQAREKLFF. CDR3 nucleotide sequence: TGTGCCAGCAGCCAAGCCAGGGAAAAACTGTTTTTT.

This clone appeared a few times. This chain uses TRBV7-9 with TRBJ2-1, with 7 bases that match TRBD2. Germline CDR1 and CDR2: SEHNR and FQNEAQ (reference sequence). J lost 8 bases, V lost 5 bases, and 12 bases had no gene match. There are 15 residues in the CDR3. CDR3 in DNA: TGTGCCAGCAGCCCCCGGGGGGACCCGCGGGATGAGCAGTTCTTC. It encodes CASSPRGDPRDEQFF.

This chain joins TRBV3-1 (or the pseudogene TRBV3-2) and TRBJ2-7; D remains ambiguous. Germline CDR1 is LGHDT and CDR2 is YNNKEL (reference sequence). The V gene lost 4 bases and the J gene lost 2 bases, with 15 bases spanning the gap. The CDR3 sequence is 15 residues long. CDR3 region: CASSRDPTRTYEQYF. The CDR3 DNA sequence: TGTGCCAGCAGCCGCGACCCCACAAGGACCTACGAGCAGTACTTC.

This chain connects TRBV6-1 to TRBJ1-2; D unclear. The CDR3 runs 13 residues. CDR1 is MNHNS, CDR2 SASEGT, per germline. V was trimmed by 11 bases and J by 4 bases, leaving 17 bases between them. CDR3 sequence reads: CAGERALGYGYTF. The DNA for the CDR3 is TGTGCCGGGGAACGTGCATTGGGCTATGGCTACACCTTC.

The V call is TRBV27, the J call TRBJ2-1; TRBD2 matches at 11 bases. V gave up 4 bases and J gave up 6 bases; unmatched junction bases: 5. The CDR3 sequence is 15 residues long. The germline gives CDR1 MNHEY, CDR2 SMNVEV (reference sequence). The CDR3 DNA reads TGTGCCAGCAGTTCTCTAGCGGGGGGCACCAATGAGCAGTTCTTC. It translates to CASSSLAGGTNEQFF.

This clone is a singleton in its sample. The CDR3 region has the DNA TGTGCCAGCAGCTTAAGGGGCGGTGTTGGGGGAGGCGATAATGAGCAGTTCTTC. This translates into CASSLRGGVGGGDNEQFF. The chain joins TRBV7-3 to TRBJ2-1; TRBD2 might be the D (6 bases). The CDR3 contains 18 residues. V was cut by 1 base and J by 7 bases, with 23 bases left in between. Germline V gene data show CDR1 as SGHTA and CDR2 as FQGTGA. The whole variable domain, filled in from reference TRBV7-3 and TRBJ2-1, reads GAGVSQTPSNKVTEKGKYVELRCDPISGHTALYWYRQSLGQGPEFLIYFQGTGAADDSGLPNDRFFAVRPEGSVSTLKIQRTERGDSAVYLCASSLRGGVGGGDNEQFFGPGTRLTVL.

The chain uses TRBV9 and TRBJ1-1; maybe TRBD1 (6 bases). V shed 4 bases and J shed 6 bases, with 13 bases lying between them. This CDR3 is 13 amino acids long. Germline assignment: CDR1 SGDLS and CDR2 YYNGEE. CDR3 sequence (DNA): TGTGCCAGCAGCCCCGAGGGGGGATCTGAAGCTTTCTTT. Translating it yields CASSPEGGSEAFF.

This chain connects TRBV5-1 to TRBJ1-1, with no clear D. V was pared by 7 bases and J by 1 base, with 14 bases between. Per the germline V gene, CDR1 is SGHRS and CDR2 is YFSETQ. The CDR3 is made up of 14 amino acids. The chain's CDR3 is CASLDLTGNTEAFF. CDR3 nucleotide sequence: TGCGCCAGCCTAGACCTCACGGGGAACACTGAAGCTTTCTTT. Looking up the rest from reference TRBV5-1 and TRBJ1-1 gives the full variable domain: KAGVTQTPRYLIKTRGQQVTLSCSPISGHRSVSWYQQTPGQGLQFLFEYFSETQRNKGNFPGRFSGRQFSNSRSEMNVSTLELGDSALYLCASLDLTGNTEAFFGQGTRLTVV.

This chain uses TRBV6-5 with TRBJ1-6; the D gene is possibly TRBD1 (6 bases). V was trimmed by 7 bases and J by 10 bases, leaving 17 bases between them. Looked up from germline, CDR1 is MNHEY and CDR2 is SVGAGI. The CDR3 consists of 14 residues. This CDR3 is CASKIQGRQSPLHF. The DNA of the CDR3 is TGTGCCAGCAAGATCCAGGGGCGACAGTCACCCCTCCACTTT.

This clone was counted only a few times. The chain employs TRBV4-3 and TRBJ1-1, with TRBD1 as a possible D gene (6 bases). Germline CDR1 reads LGHNA; CDR2 reads YSLEER. Deletions cut 1 base from V and 6 bases from J, with 9 bases between. The CDR3 is made up of 13 amino acids. The CDR3 protein is CASSQVGGPEAFF. CDR3 bases: TGCGCCAGCAGCCAAGTAGGGGGACCTGAAGCTTTCTTT.

V is TRBV7-2 and J is TRBJ1-3, with 8 bases aligning to TRBD1. The CDR3 runs to 15 residues. V lost 5 bases to trimming and J lost 5 bases; unmatched junction nucleotides: 8. Germline V lookup: CDR1 SGHTA, CDR2 FQGNSA. CDR3 loop: CASSPRQGARNTIYF. For the CDR3, the DNA is TGTGCCAGCAGCCCGCGCCAGGGGGCGAGAAACACCATATATTTT.

This clone came up once. V is TRBV3-1 (or the pseudogene TRBV3-2) and J is TRBJ2-2; TRBD1 matches 9 bases. The V segment lost 2 bases and the J segment 5 bases; nucleotides outside the gene matches: 9. The length of the CDR3 is 17 residues. Per the germline V gene, CDR1 is LGHDT and CDR2 is YNNKEL (reference sequence). The CDR3 bases are TGTGCCAGCAGCCAAACCCCTGACAGGGGGAGGACCGGGGAGCTGTTTTTT. Its protein product is CASSQTPDRGRTGELFF.